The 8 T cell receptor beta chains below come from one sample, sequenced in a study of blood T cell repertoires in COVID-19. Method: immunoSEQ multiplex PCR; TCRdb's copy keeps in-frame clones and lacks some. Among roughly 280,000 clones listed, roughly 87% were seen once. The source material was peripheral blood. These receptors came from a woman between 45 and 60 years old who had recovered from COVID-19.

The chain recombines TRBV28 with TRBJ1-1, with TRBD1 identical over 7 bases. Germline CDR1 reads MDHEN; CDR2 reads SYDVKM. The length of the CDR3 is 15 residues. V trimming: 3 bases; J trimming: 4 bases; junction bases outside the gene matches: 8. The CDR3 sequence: CASSFLDRATTEAFF. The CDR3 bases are TGTGCCAGCAGTTTTCTCGACAGGGCAACCACTGAAGCTTTCTTT.

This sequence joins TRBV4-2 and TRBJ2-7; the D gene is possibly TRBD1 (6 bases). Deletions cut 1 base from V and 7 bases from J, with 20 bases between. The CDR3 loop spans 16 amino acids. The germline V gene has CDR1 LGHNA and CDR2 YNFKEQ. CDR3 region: CASSQGAGDTLFEQYF. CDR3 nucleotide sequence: TGTGCCAGCAGCCAAGGGGCCGGGGACACCCTTTTTGAGCAGTACTTC.

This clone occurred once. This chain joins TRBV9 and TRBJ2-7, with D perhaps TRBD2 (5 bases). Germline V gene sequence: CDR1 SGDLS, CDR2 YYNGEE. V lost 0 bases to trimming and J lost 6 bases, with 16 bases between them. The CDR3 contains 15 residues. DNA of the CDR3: TGTGCCAGCAGCGTAGATAACGCAGCGGCTCGCGAGCAGTACTTC. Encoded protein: CASSVDNAAAREQYF.

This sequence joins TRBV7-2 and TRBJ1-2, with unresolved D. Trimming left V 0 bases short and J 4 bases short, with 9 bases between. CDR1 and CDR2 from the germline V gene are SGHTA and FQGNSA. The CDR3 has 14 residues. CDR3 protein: CASSLARQVYGYTF. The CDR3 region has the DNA TGTGCCAGCAGCTTAGCCCGGCAGGTCTATGGCTACACCTTC.

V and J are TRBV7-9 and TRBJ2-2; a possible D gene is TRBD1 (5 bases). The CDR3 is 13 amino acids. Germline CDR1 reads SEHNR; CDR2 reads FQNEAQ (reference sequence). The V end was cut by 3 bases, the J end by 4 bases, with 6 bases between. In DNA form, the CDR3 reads TGTGCCAGCAGCTTTCAGGGCACCGGGGAGCTGTTTTTT. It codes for CASSFQGTGELFF.

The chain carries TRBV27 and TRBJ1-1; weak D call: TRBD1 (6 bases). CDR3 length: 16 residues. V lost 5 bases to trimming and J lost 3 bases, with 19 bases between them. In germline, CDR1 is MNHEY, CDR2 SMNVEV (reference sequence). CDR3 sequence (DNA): TGTGCCAGCAGTCCCCTACAGGGAATGCGGGACACTGAAGCTTTCTTT. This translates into CASSPLQGMRDTEAFF.

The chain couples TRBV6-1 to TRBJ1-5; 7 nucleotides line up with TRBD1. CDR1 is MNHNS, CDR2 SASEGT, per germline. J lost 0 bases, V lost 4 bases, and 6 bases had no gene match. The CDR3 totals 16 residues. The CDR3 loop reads CASSVGQVHSNQPQHF. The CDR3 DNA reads TGTGCCAGCAGTGTAGGACAGGTACATAGCAATCAGCCCCAGCATTTT.

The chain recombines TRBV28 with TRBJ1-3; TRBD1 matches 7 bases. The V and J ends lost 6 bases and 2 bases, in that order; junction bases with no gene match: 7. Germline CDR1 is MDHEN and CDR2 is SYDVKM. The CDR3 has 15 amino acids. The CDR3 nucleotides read TGTGCCAGCAGGACAGGGTCCATGGCTGGAAACACCATATATTTT. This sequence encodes CASRTGSMAGNTIYF.